This entry describes one T cell receptor (beta chain). Its recognized antigen is unknown. No per-base quality is available; no much larger clone lies one base away. From the germline V gene, CDR1 is MNHEY and CDR2 is SVGEGT. Trimming at the junction amounts to 5 bases on V and 0 bases on J, and the germline ends lie 12 bases apart. The CDR3 contains 15 residues, cysteine and phenylalanine counted. Only CDR3 DNA remains: 45 bases, in frame from the first base. The data originate from a study of control samples from healthy donors and cancer patients (dated by TCRdb to the early 2020s). The library was made by the immunoSEQ multiplex PCR assay. Drawn from immuneACCESS, this table holds only the in-frame rearrangements with V and J called that TCRdb kept. Clones are partly lost; checked studies trace under half to an unresolved V gene and leave the rest unexplained. The sample table lists about 120,000 clones, approximately 84% of them with a count of one. In total, the top ten clones hold 1.5% to 2% of the sample.

Sequenced sample: blood. This clonotype was sampled from a man between 18 and 35 years old in good health. The chain is encoded by TRBV6-2 or TRBV6-3 joined to TRBJ2-3, with the D gene call left open. The nucleotide sequence is TGTGCCAGCAGTCGTTCAAGGGCGAGCACAGATACGCAGTATTTT. Its protein reads: CASSRSRASTDTQYF.